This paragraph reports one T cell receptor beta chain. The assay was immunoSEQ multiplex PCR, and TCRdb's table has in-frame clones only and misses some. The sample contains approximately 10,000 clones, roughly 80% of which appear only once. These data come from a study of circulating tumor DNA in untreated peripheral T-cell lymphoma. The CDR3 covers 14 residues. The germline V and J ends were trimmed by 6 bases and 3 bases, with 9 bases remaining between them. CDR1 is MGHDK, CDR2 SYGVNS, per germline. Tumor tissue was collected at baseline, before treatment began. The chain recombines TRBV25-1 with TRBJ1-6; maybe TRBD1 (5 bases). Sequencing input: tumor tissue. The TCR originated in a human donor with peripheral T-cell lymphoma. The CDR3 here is CASSPTGYNSPLHF. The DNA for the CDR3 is TGTGCCAGCAGCCCCACAGGCTATAATTCACCCCTCCACTTT.